This T cell receptor (beta chain) comes out of a study of cytomegalovirus exposure and HLA in healthy donors. The CDR3 has 16 residues. V lost 0 bases and J 5 bases, leaving 13 bases between the germline ends. From germline, CDR1 is PRHDT and CDR2 FYEKMQ (reference sequence). The PCR made use of 60 Vbeta and 13 Jbeta primers. Method: immunoSEQ multiplex PCR; TCRdb's copy keeps in-frame clones and lacks some. Found here are fewer than 200,000 clones, about four fifths of them singletons; the top ten hold roughly 1.5%. V gene TRBV13 combines with J gene TRBJ1-4; D is unclear. The clonotype was recovered from a male donor in good health and CMV-seronegative. The sequenced sample was PBMCs. The CDR3 DNA sequence: TGTGCCAGCAGCTTAGGCCAAAGGACTGGAAATGAAAAACTGTTTTTT. Protein: CASSLGQRTGNEKLFF.